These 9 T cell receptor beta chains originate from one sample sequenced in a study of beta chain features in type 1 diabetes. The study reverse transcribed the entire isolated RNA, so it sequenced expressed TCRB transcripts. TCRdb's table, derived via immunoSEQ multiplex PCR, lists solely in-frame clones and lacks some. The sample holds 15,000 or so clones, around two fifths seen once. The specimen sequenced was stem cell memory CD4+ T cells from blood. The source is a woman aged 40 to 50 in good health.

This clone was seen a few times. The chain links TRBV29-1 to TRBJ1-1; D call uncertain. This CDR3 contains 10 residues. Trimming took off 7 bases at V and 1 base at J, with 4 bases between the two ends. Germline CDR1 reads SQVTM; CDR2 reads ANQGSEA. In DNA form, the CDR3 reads TGCAGCGCTAAGAACACTGAAGCTTTCTTT. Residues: CSAKNTEAFF.

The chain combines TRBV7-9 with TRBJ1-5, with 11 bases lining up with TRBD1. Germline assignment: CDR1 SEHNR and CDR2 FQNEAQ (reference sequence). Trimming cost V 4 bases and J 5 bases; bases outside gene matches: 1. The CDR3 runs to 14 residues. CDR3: CASSSGQGDQPQHF. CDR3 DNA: TGTGCCAGCAGCTCGGGACAGGGGGATCAGCCCCAGCATTTT.

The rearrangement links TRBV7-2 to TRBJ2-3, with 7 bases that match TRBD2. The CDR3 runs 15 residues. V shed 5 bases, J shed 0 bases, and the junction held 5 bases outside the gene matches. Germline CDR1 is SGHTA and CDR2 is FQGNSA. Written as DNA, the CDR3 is TGTGCCAGCAGCCCTTGGGGACTAAGCACAGATACGCAGTATTTT. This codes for CASSPWGLSTDTQYF.

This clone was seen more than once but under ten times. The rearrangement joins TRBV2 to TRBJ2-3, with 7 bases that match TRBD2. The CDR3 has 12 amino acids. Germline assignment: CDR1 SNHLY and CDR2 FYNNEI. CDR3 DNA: TGTGCGGGGGGGGTTTCCACAGATACGCAGTATTTT. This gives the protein CAGGVSTDTQYF.

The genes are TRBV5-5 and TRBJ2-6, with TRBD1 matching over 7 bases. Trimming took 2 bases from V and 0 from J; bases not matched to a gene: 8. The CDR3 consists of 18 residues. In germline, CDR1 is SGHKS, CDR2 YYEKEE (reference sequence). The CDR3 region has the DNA TGTGCCAGCAGCTTTTCCGGGACAGTTTTCTCTGGGGCCAACGTCCTGACTTTC. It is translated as CASSFSGTVFSGANVLTF.

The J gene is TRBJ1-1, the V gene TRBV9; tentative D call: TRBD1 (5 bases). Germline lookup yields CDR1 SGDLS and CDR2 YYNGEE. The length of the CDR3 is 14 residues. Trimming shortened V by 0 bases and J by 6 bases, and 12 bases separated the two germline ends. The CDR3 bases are TGTGCCAGCAGCGTAGAGGGGATGCGGTCTGAAGCTTTCTTT. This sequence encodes CASSVEGMRSEAFF.

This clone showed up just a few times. CDR3 nucleotides: TGTGCCAGCAGGCGACAGGGGAATACTGAAGCTTTCTTT. Its translation: CASRRQGNTEAFF. This chain joins TRBV11-2 and TRBJ1-1; 8 nucleotides match TRBD1. The V gene's germline CDR1 is SGHAT and CDR2 FQNNGV. The V segment lost 6 bases and the J segment 5 bases; nucleotides outside the gene matches: 5. This CDR3 region has 13 residues.

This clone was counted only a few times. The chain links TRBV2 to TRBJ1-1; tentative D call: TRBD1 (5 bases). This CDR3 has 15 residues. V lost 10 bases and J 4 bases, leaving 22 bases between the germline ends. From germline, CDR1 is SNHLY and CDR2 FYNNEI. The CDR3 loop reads CANTGRRATGTEAFF. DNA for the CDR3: TGTGCCAACACAGGCCGCAGGGCCACGGGCACTGAAGCTTTCTTT.

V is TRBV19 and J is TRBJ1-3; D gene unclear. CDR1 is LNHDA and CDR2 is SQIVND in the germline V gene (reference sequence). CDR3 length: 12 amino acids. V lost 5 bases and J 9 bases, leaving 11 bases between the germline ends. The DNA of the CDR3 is TGTGCCAGTAGTGCCATTTTTAGCACCATATATTTT. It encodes CASSAIFSTIYF.